Below, one T cell receptor beta chain is given with its context. The antigen remains undetermined. This entry is derived from a study of cytomegalovirus exposure and HLA in healthy donors. Findings of the study overall: CMV serostatus was the sole immune exposure information available.

The PCR was carried out with 60 Vbeta primers and 13 Jbeta primers. Clones were sequenced by immunoSEQ multiplex PCR, and TCRdb holds only the in-frame ones, with some missing. The repertoire includes approximately 90,000 clones, around three quarters of them detected once, and about 3% sits in the top ten. This CDR3 has 16 residues. Germline V lookup: CDR1 MDHEN, CDR2 SYDVKM. V lost 6 bases and J 4 bases, leaving 18 bases between the germline ends. This sequence was found in a middle-aged man in good health and CMV-seronegative. The chain combines TRBV28 with TRBJ2-2, with D unresolved. Sequencing was performed on PBMCs. CDR3 sequence (DNA): TGTGCCAGCAGGCAAAACTGGGCCTCGAGCACCGGGGAGCTGTTTTTT. It translates to CASRQNWASSTGELFF. Filled out from reference TRBV28 and TRBJ2-2, the complete variable domain reads DVKVTQSSRYLVKRTGEKVFLECVQDMDHENMFWYRQDPGLGLRLIYFSYDVKMKEKGDIPEGYSVSREKKERFSLILESASTNQTSMYLCASRQNWASSTGELFFGEGSRLTVL.